This TCR beta chain was profiled in a study of blood T cell repertoires in COVID-19. Study-wide background: Researchers got acute and convalescent COVID-19 samples from the United States, Italy and Spain.

In this sample, this clone turned up once. The table came from immunoSEQ multiplex PCR; TCRdb's copy has only in-frame clones and leaves some out. Among 150,000 to 200,000 clones listed, about 85% were seen once. CDR1 is ENHRY, CDR2 SYGVKD, per germline. This CDR3 is 15 amino acids long. The J segment lost 5 bases and the V segment lost 4 bases, leaving 9 bases of the junction unmatched. The chain employs TRBV10-3 and TRBJ1-1, with 8 bases identical to TRBD1. The sequence came from a woman older than 75 in a cohort sampled during active or convalescent COVID-19. The specimen was peripheral blood. CDR3 DNA: TGTGCCATCAGTGGCCCCGGACAGGGACGGACTGAAGCTTTCTTT. This gives the protein CAISGPGQGRTEAFF.